This T cell receptor beta chain was identified during a study of T cell changes during pregnancy in multiple sclerosis. This clone showed up many times. The protocol was immunoSEQ multiplex PCR, while the TCRdb copy is restricted to in-frame clones and leaves out a portion. Of about 38,000 clones listed, more than 70% are singletons. The germline gives CDR1 SQVTM, CDR2 ANQGSEA. There are 15 residues in the CDR3. V was trimmed by 6 bases and J by 4 bases, leaving 22 bases between them. The clonotype was recovered from a female donor with multiple sclerosis, enrolled in a pregnancy study. Here the sequenced sample was CD8+ T cells from peripheral blood mononuclear cells, taken in the third trimester of pregnancy. V and J are TRBV29-1 and TRBJ2-7; the D gene is possibly TRBD1 (6 bases). In DNA form, the CDR3 reads TGCAGCGTCTGGCGAGTGGGGGCGCCGGGGTACGAGCAGTACTTC. Amino acids: CSVWRVGAPGYEQYF.